The 27 T cell receptor beta chains in this list originate from one sample, sequenced in a study of tumor and adjacent non-tumor tissue in lung cancer. A modified ARM-PCR protocol with three rounds of nested PCR amplified TCRbeta. TCRdb re-derived calls from the multiplex PCR reads in MiXCR, one entry per CDR3 protein. The data show around 82,000 distinct CDR3 sequences, with approximately 80% seen just once and approximately 55% held by the top ten. No cell sorting was done before RNA was extracted from the tissue. More than 3 cm separated this lung sample from the edge of the tumor. Source material: distant non-tumor lung tissue. The receptors derive from a man in his sixties with non-small cell lung cancer.

In regard to this clonotype: An end of the junction differs from the germline gene, which may be a read error. The genes are TRBV29-1 and TRBJ2-5; a weak D match, TRBD2 (6 bases). Germline V gives CDR1 SQVTM, CDR2 ANQGSEA. This CDR3 contains 14 residues. DNA for the CDR3: TGCAGTGTTGGGTCTAGCGCACTGCCAGAGACCCAGCACTTC. It is translated as CSVGSSALPETQHF.

Comment on this clonotype: One junction end does not reproduce the germline sequence, and a read error may be involved. This chain links TRBV6-5 with TRBJ2-1; tentatively, D is TRBD1 (5 bases). Germline CDR1 reads MNHEY; CDR2 reads SVGAGI. The CDR3 is 17 residues long. The CDR3 reads CAISYSYRPSSYNEQCF. DNA for the CDR3: TGTGCCATTAGTTACTCGTACAGGCCGAGCTCCTACAATGAGCAGTGCTTC.

The chain employs TRBV20-1 and TRBJ2-1; TRBD2 agrees at 9 bases. The trim removed 6 bases at V and 10 bases at J, leaving 13 bases unmatched. This CDR3 region has 14 residues. CDR1 and CDR2 from the germline V gene are DFQATT and SNEGSKA (reference sequence). The CDR3 DNA follows: TGCAGTGCCGAAAGCGGGAGGTTCCCCAAAGAGCAGTTCTTC. Residues: CSAESGRFPKEQFF.

A note on this clonotype: Mismatch with germline at one junction end may stem from a read error. The chain uses TRBV12-3 or TRBV12-4 and TRBJ2-2; 7 nucleotides agree with TRBD1. This CDR3 is 16 amino acids long. The CDR3, as DNA: TGTGCCAGCAGTTGGCCGGGACAGAGGTTCGCCGGGGAGATGTTTTTT. As protein: CASSWPGQRFAGEMFF.

Details on this clonotype: An end of the junction does not agree with germline; a read error may underlie this. The chain combines TRBV20-1 with TRBJ2-7; unclear D gene. Germline V gene lookup returns CDR1 DFQATT and CDR2 SNEGSKA (reference sequence). The CDR3 length is 12 residues. CDR3 sequence (DNA): TGTAGTGCAAGTACGGTCACCTACGAGCAGTACTTC. Encoded protein: CSASTVTYEQYF.

The CDR3 is CSAGGRGKRNTIYF. The CDR3 coding sequence is TGCAGTGCTGGGGGGAGAGGGAAAAGAAACACCATATATTTT. The chain employs TRBV20-1 and TRBJ1-3, with D possibly TRBD1 on 5 matching bases. Per germline, CDR1 DFQATT and CDR2 SNEGSKA (reference sequence). V dropped 5 bases and J dropped 5 bases, with 16 bases sitting between them. This CDR3 has 14 amino acids.

In the case of this clonotype: The junction shows a germline mismatch at one end, possibly a read error. This chain connects TRBV12-3 or TRBV12-4 to TRBJ1-2; D is uncertain. This CDR3 is built from 13 residues. The DNA for the CDR3 is TGCGCCAGCAGCTCCGACACGGGAGGTGGCTACACCTTC. Protein sequence: CASSSDTGGGYTF.

This clonotype was picked up a small number of times. The chain carries TRBV10-3 and TRBJ2-7; 8 positions agree with TRBD1. Germline V gene lookup returns CDR1 ENHRY and CDR2 SYGVKD. The V gene end was trimmed by 5 bases and the J gene end by 4 bases; junction bases not matched to a gene: 7. The CDR3 spans 14 residues. The CDR3 region has the DNA TGTGCCATCAGTCCGGGACAGGCACTTTACGAGCAGTACTTC. Translating gives CAISPGQALYEQYF.

The V and J genes are TRBV6-2 or TRBV6-3 and TRBJ2-1; the D gene could be TRBD1 or TRBD2 (5 bases each). This CDR3 is built from 15 residues. Germline CDR1 MNHEY, CDR2 SVGEGT. Trimming took off 8 bases at V and 8 bases at J, with 22 bases between the two ends. The CDR3 protein is CASGTMGRGWHEQFF. CDR3 nucleotide sequence: TGTGCCAGCGGGACCATGGGACGGGGATGGCATGAGCAGTTCTTC.

The chain employs TRBV12-3 or TRBV12-4 and TRBJ2-3, with D unclear. The CDR3 extends over 13 amino acids. The V gene lost 7 bases and the J gene lost 11 bases, with 19 bases spanning the gap. The CDR3 coding sequence is TGTGCCAGCACCCACGTTAGCACAAATATGCAGTATTTT. Its translation is CASTHVSTNMQYF.

The sample holds a few counts of this clonotype. J is TRBJ2-7 and V is TRBV6-2 or TRBV6-3, with TRBD2 identical over 7 bases. CDR3 size: 14 residues. The germline V gene has CDR1 MNHEY and CDR2 SVGEGT. The trim removed 1 base at V and 5 bases at J, leaving 5 bases unmatched. CDR3 nucleotide sequence: TGTGCCAGCAGTTACTATAGTGGGAGGGACGAGCAGTACTTC. This gives the protein CASSYYSGRDEQYF.

To note about this clonotype: The junction differs from germline at one of its ends, possibly a read error. The genes are TRBV4-2 and TRBJ2-2; maybe TRBD2 (6 bases). The V gene's germline CDR1 is LGHNA and CDR2 YNFKEQ. This CDR3 spans 15 amino acids. The DNA of the CDR3 is TGTGCCAGCAGTCAAGATTCAGGGACCGGCGGGAAGCTGTTTTTT. It is translated as CASSQDSGTGGKLFF.

To note about this clonotype: One junction end disagrees with the germline gene, perhaps due to a read error. This rearrangement joins TRBV6-1 to TRBJ2-1, with 8 bases aligning to TRBD2. The V gene's germline CDR1 is MNHNS and CDR2 SASEGT. The CDR3 length is 15 residues. This chain's CDR3 is CTSSDPIAGTSEQFF. In nucleotides, the CDR3 is TGTACCAGCAGTGATCCCATAGCGGGAACGTCTGAGCAGTTCTTC.

As for this clonotype: The conserved phenylalanine or tryptophan normally closing the CDR3 is absent here, so this likely arose from a read error. The gene calls are TRBV11-2 and TRBJ1-1, with TRBD1 as a possible D gene (5 bases). V was shortened by 1 base and J by 10 bases, with 16 bases between the two germline ends. Per germline, CDR1 SGHAT and CDR2 FQNNGV. This CDR3 spans 14 amino acids. The CDR3 DNA is TGTGCCAGCAGCTTAGTCAGGAGGGGCATTGGAGCTTTCTCT. This encodes CASSLVRRGIGAFS.

About this clonotype itself: An end of the junction does not agree with germline; a read error may underlie this. The V gene is TRBV11-3, the J gene TRBJ1-1; a possible D gene is TRBD1 (5 bases). The CDR3 contains 16 residues. Germline CDR1 is SGHNT and CDR2 is YENEEA. This CDR3 reads CASSPTPGQLNTEDFF. For the CDR3, the DNA is TGTGCCAGCAGCCCTACTCCGGGGCAACTGAACACTGAAGATTTCTTT.

In the case of this clonotype: An end of the junction does not agree with germline; a read error may underlie this. The chain uses TRBV7-9 and TRBJ2-1; D may correspond to TRBD1 or TRBD2 (5 bases each). This CDR3 contains 15 residues. Germline values: CDR1 SEHNR, CDR2 FQNEAQ (reference sequence). The CDR3: CAGSLRGVSYNEEFF. CDR3 bases: TGTGCCGGCAGCTTGAGGGGTGTCTCCTACAATGAGGAGTTCTTC. The whole variable domain, filled in from reference TRBV7-9 and TRBJ2-1, reads DTGVSQNPRHKITKRGQNVTFRCDPISEHNRLYWYRQTLGQGPEFLTYFQNEAQLEKSRLLSDRFSAERPKGSFSTLEIQRTEQGDSAMYLCAGSLRGVSYNEEFFGPGTRLTVL.

About this clonotype itself: Relative to the germline gene, one junction end is altered; a read error may explain this. The J gene is TRBJ2-2, the V gene TRBV7-8; the D is unclear. Germline V CDR1 and CDR2: SGHVS, FQNEAQ. CDR3 length: 12 residues. The CDR3 protein is CTSSSDTGELFF. The CDR3 DNA reads TGTACCAGCAGCTCCGACACCGGGGAGCTGTTTTTT.

Details on this clonotype: The conserved phenylalanine or tryptophan is not found at the CDR3 terminus, so this likely reflects a read error. The DNA is left out, because the CDR3 cannot be placed on it with certainty; the CDR3 is given as TCRdb lists it. The chain employs TRBV20-1 and TRBJ2-4; TRBD2, as called in the table, went unchecked against the DNA. The CDR3 has 19 residues if both end residues are counted. Per the germline V gene, CDR1 is DFQATT and CDR2 is SNEGSKA (reference sequence). CDR3 sequence reads: CSARAVDRALQVAENIEYL.

This clonotype was observed a single time. In this CDR3 the conserved last residue, phenylalanine or tryptophan, is missing, so a read error is likely. This rearrangement joins TRBV20-1 to TRBJ2-1, with D possibly being TRBD2 (7 bases). Germline CDR1 is DFQATT and CDR2 is SNEGSKA (reference sequence). The CDR3 spans 15 residues. The CDR3 coding sequence is TGCCGTGCTGACTCAGTGGGGGGGCCGTGGAATGAGCAGTTCTTA. Amino acids: CRADSVGGPWNEQFL.

The CDR3: CASSSRGGRIQETQYF. The CDR3 DNA reads as TGTGCCAGCAGTTCCCGGGGTGGGAGGATCCAAGAGACCCAGTACTTC. This chain uses TRBV7-9 with TRBJ2-5, with D maybe TRBD2 (6 bases). Germline CDR1 is SEHNR and CDR2 is FQNEAQ (reference sequence). The CDR3 has 16 residues. V shed 6 bases and J shed 1 base, with 18 bases lying between them.

On this clonotype itself: Sequence at one end of the junction differs from germline and may be a read error. The rearrangement links TRBV29-1 to TRBJ1-2, with D unclear. CDR3 size: 13 residues. Per germline, CDR1 SQVTM and CDR2 ANQGSEA. Here the CDR3 DNA reads TGCAGGGTTGAACTGGGGTGGCTGAGAGGCTACACCTTC. Amino acid sequence: CRVELGWLRGYTF.

Comment on this clonotype: The junction departs from germline at one end; a sequencing error may be responsible. This sequence joins TRBV29-1 and TRBJ2-1, with 7 bases lining up with TRBD2. This CDR3 has 15 amino acids. Germline V lookup: CDR1 SQVTM, CDR2 ANQGSEA. CDR3 amino acids: CSVDPGLTANNEQFF. CDR3 nucleotides: TGCAGCGTTGACCCGGGACTAACGGCGAACAATGAACAGTTCTTC.

A note on this clonotype: Given the absence of the conserved phenylalanine or tryptophan at the CDR3 end, a read error is likely. This chain uses TRBV6-5 with TRBJ2-6; 10 positions agree with TRBD2. Germline V gene lookup returns CDR1 MNHEY and CDR2 SVGAGI. This CDR3 region has 17 residues. This chain's CDR3 is CVSSLAGASSRANVLTS. CDR3 coding DNA: TGTGTCAGCAGTCTAGCGGGAGCCAGCTCTAGGGCCAACGTCCTGACTTCC.

In regard to this clonotype: No conserved phenylalanine or tryptophan is present at the end of the CDR3, so a read error is the likely explanation. The chain is built from TRBV6-6 and TRBJ2-1; 8 nucleotides align to TRBD2. Unmatched junction bases numbered 4, after V lost 4 bases and J lost 2 bases. This CDR3 is built from 15 residues. Per germline, CDR1 MNHNY and CDR2 SVGAGI (reference sequence). In DNA, the CDR3 is TGTGCCAGCAGTTGGTACGGGGGGGCCTACAATGAGCAGTTCTCC. Its translation: CASSWYGGAYNEQFS.

Details on this clonotype: One junction end disagrees with the germline gene, perhaps due to a read error. The chain uses TRBV11-2 and TRBJ2-7; D perhaps matches TRBD1 (6 bases). From germline, CDR1 is SGHAT and CDR2 FQNNGV. The CDR3 loop spans 15 amino acids. CDR3 amino acids: CANSLAPDSSCEQYF. DNA for the CDR3: TGTGCCAACAGCTTAGCCCCGGACAGCTCCTGCGAGCAGTACTTC.

Points on this clonotype: An end of the junction does not agree with germline; a read error may underlie this. The chain has TRBV11-2 and TRBJ2-5; tentatively, D is TRBD2 (6 bases). CDR1 and CDR2 (germline): SGHAT, FQNNGV. CDR3 size: 15 residues. The CDR3 here is CASSLDQTGRENQYF. CDR3 coding DNA: TGTGCCAGCAGCTTAGACCAGACCGGACGGGAGAACCAGTATTTC.

The V call is TRBV11-1, the J call TRBJ2-1; TRBD1 or TRBD2 may be the D gene (6 bases each). The germline V gene encodes CDR1 SGHAT and CDR2 FQDESV (reference sequence). Trimming removed 2 bases at V and 3 bases at J, with 11 bases between. The CDR3 loop spans 15 amino acids. As DNA, the CDR3 is TGTGCCAGCAGCTTACGCCGGGGGCTCTACAATGAGCAGTTCTTC. Its protein is CASSLRRGLYNEQFF.